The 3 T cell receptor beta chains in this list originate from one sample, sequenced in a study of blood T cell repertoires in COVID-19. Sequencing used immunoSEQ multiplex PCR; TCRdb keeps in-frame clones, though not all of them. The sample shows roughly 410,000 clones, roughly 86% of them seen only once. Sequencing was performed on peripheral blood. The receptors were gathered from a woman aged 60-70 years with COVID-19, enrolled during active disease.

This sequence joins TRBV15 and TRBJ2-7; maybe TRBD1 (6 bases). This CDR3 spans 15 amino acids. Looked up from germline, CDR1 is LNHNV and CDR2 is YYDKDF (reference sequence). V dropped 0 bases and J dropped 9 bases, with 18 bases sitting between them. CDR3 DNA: TGTGCCACCAGCAGAGATGGAAGCACAGGGCGCGTGCAGTACTTC. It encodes CATSRDGSTGRVQYF.

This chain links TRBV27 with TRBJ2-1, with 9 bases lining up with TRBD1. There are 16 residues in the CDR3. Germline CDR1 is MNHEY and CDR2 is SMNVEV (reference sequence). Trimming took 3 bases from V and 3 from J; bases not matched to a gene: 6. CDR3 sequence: CASSFRGQGIYNEQFF. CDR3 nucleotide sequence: TGTGCCAGCAGTTTCCGAGGACAGGGGATCTACAATGAGCAGTTCTTC.

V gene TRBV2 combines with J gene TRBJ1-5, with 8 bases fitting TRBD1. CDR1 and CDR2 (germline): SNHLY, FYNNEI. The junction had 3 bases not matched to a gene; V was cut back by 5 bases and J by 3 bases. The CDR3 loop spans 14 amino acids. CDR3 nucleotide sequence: TGTGCCAGCAGTCGACAGGGGTTCAATCAGCCCCAGCATTTT. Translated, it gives CASSRQGFNQPQHF.